A single sample gave rise to the 32 T cell receptor beta chains below, sequenced in a study of neurological immune-mediated disorders. TCRdb passed the 5' RACE reads through MiXCR, listing each CDR3 protein once. The sample includes tens of thousands of distinct CDR3 sequences, about 13% of them seen just once. Specified time point: technical triplicate 1. Sequences were obtained from CD4+ T cells from blood. These receptors originate from a female donor with HTLV-1-associated myelopathy (HAM/TSP).

This clonotype is categorized as medium-sized. V usage is TRBV7-9 and J usage is TRBJ1-1; 8 bases agree with TRBD1. The CDR3 consists of 15 residues. Per the germline V gene, CDR1 is SEHNR and CDR2 is FQNEAQ (reference sequence). V lost 3 bases to trimming and J lost 7 bases; unmatched junction nucleotides: 10. The DNA for the CDR3 is TGTGCCAGCAGCTTTTCGTCAGGGGGCTTGGTTGAAGCTTTCTTT. Its protein is CASSFSSGGLVEAFF.

This clonotype was recorded many times. This sequence joins TRBV7-2 and TRBJ2-1; D is perhaps TRBD2 (7 bases). The length of the CDR3 is 13 residues. V lost 1 base and J 9 bases, leaving 10 bases between the germline ends. CDR1 and CDR2 (germline): SGHTA, FQGNSA. The CDR3: CASSLGGGAEQFF. The CDR3 coding sequence is TGTGCCAGCAGCTTAGGTGGGGGGGCTGAGCAGTTCTTC.

The table lists this clonotype with many counts. The J gene is TRBJ2-2, the V gene TRBV5-1; D is undetermined. Germline V gives CDR1 SGHRS, CDR2 YFSETQ. The V and J ends lost 4 bases and 4 bases respectively, with 8 bases between them. This CDR3 comprises 13 residues. CDR3 sequence: CASSTPPTGELFF. DNA of the CDR3: TGCGCCAGCAGCACGCCCCCCACCGGGGAGCTGTTTTTT.

At least ten counts were recorded for this clonotype. A much larger clone is a single base away; this may be a read error. The V call is TRBV6-2 or TRBV6-3, the J call TRBJ2-1, with TRBD2 matching over 13 bases. V shed 6 bases and J 8 bases; nucleotides not matched to a gene: 10. Per the germline V gene, CDR1 is MNHEY and CDR2 is SVGEGT. The CDR3 length is 16 residues. The CDR3 nucleotides are TGTGCCAGCAGACCCCAACTAGCGGGGGGGTGGGATGAGCAGTTCTTC. Residues: CASRPQLAGGWDEQFF.

This clonotype was recorded many times. The V and J genes are TRBV5-1 and TRBJ2-5, with D maybe TRBD2 (6 bases). Germline lookup yields CDR1 SGHRS and CDR2 YFSETQ. V gave up 6 bases and J gave up 4 bases, with 19 bases separating them. The CDR3 sequence is 15 residues long. The CDR3 region has the DNA TGCGCCAGCACCGTATATGGCGGGGTGGGAGAGACCCAGTACTTC. It codes for CASTVYGGVGETQYF.

At least ten counts were recorded for this clonotype. The chain carries TRBV29-1 and TRBJ2-1; D perhaps matches TRBD2 (6 bases). V was clipped by 7 bases and J by 8 bases, with 15 bases between them. Germline assignment: CDR1 SQVTM and CDR2 ANQGSEA. This CDR3 region has 12 residues. CDR3 region: CSESRDSYEQFF. CDR3 in DNA: TGCAGCGAGAGCCGGGACTCATATGAGCAGTTCTTC.

This clonotype was recorded many times. The chain has TRBV30 and TRBJ1-2, with D uncertain. The V end lost 5 bases, the J end lost 8 bases, and 12 bases lay between the germline ends. Germline CDR1 reads GTSNPN; CDR2 reads SVGIG (reference sequence). The length of the CDR3 is 11 residues. For the CDR3, the DNA is TGTGCCTGGGGACCGATGATGGGCTACACCTTC. This translates into CAWGPMMGYTF.

This clonotype was counted many times. V and J are TRBV15 and TRBJ2-7, with no clear D. The V end was cut by 3 bases, the J end by 2 bases, with 17 bases between. Looked up from germline, CDR1 is LNHNV and CDR2 is YYDKDF (reference sequence). The CDR3 loop spans 16 amino acids. In DNA, the CDR3 is TGTGCCACCAGCAGGAGTTTTCCGGGTCGTCCCTACGAGCAGTACTTC. Protein: CATSRSFPGRPYEQYF.

This clonotype appeared many times. Germline is not matched at one junction end, which may reflect a read error. V is TRBV5-1 and J is TRBJ2-3; possibly TRBD1 for D (6 bases). In germline, CDR1 is SGHRS, CDR2 YFSETQ. The CDR3 covers 13 residues. The CDR3 region is CASSLETGTIGDF. CDR3 nucleotides: TGCGCCAGCAGCTTGGAAACCGGGACAATCGGGGATTTT.

This clonotype has just a few counts. The chain has TRBV27 and TRBJ2-5; the match to TRBD1 covers 9 bases. Germline V gene lookup returns CDR1 MNHEY and CDR2 SMNVEV (reference sequence). Germline trimming cut 6 bases from V and 3 bases from J; bases unmatched to any gene: 2. This CDR3 region has 13 residues. For the CDR3, the DNA is TGTGCCAGCAGGCGGACAGGGGAAGAGACCCAGTACTTC. As protein: CASRRTGEETQYF.

In this sample, this clonotype turned up many times. CDR3 in DNA: TGCAGTGGGCGGGGGAGCAACGAGCAGTACTTC. It specifies CSGRGSNEQYF. V gene TRBV20-1 combines with J gene TRBJ2-7, with TRBD2 matching over 7 bases. The CDR3 covers 11 residues. The trim removed 7 bases at V and 5 bases at J, leaving 5 bases unmatched. The germline CDR1 and CDR2 sequences are DFQATT and SNEGSKA (reference sequence).

Ten or more counts support this clonotype. The chain links TRBV28 to TRBJ1-2, with no clear D. The germline V and J ends were trimmed by 2 bases and 6 bases, with 16 bases remaining between them. Germline V CDR1 and CDR2: MDHEN, SYDVKM. This CDR3 region has 15 residues. The CDR3, as DNA: TGTGCCAGCAGTTTAGGGCTCGCTCCCTGGGATGGCTACACCTTC. Protein: CASSLGLAPWDGYTF.

This clonotype was counted ten times or more. The chain carries TRBV5-1 and TRBJ2-1; perhaps TRBD2 as D (5 bases). Per the germline V gene, CDR1 is SGHRS and CDR2 is YFSETQ. The length of the CDR3 is 15 residues. Deletions cut 3 bases from V and 12 bases from J, with 22 bases between. The CDR3 coding sequence is TGCGCCAGCAGCTCCCGGGGTGGCGGCGTCAGTGGGCAGTTCTTC. This translates into CASSSRGGGVSGQFF.

This clonotype was recorded at least ten times. The J gene is TRBJ2-5, the V gene TRBV5-5; D gene uncertain. The V end was cut by 2 bases, the J end by 2 bases, with 7 bases between. CDR1 is SGHKS, CDR2 YYEKEE, per germline (reference sequence). The CDR3 extends over 13 amino acids. For the CDR3, the DNA is TGTGCCAGCAGCTTCCCGGAGCAAGAGACCCAGTACTTC. It encodes CASSFPEQETQYF.

This clonotype has ten or more counts. Germline and junction disagree at one end, which may indicate a read error. CDR3 sequence reads: CVSSYSAGNTGELFF. DNA of the CDR3: TGTGTCAGCAGTTACTCCGCAGGGAATACCGGGGAGCTGTTTTTT. The J gene is TRBJ2-2, the V gene TRBV6-5, with a weak D call TRBD1 (5 bases). CDR1 MNHEY and CDR2 SVGAGI come from the germline V gene. The CDR3 spans 15 residues.

The chain uses TRBV7-9 and TRBJ2-4, with D possibly matching TRBD1 (5 bases). The CDR3 has 14 residues. The V end lost 1 base, the J end lost 9 bases, and 13 bases lay between the germline ends. Looked up from germline, CDR1 is SEHNR and CDR2 is FQNEAQ (reference sequence). CDR3 loop: CASSLVSGASIQYF. The DNA for the CDR3 is TGTGCCAGCAGCTTAGTGAGTGGGGCGAGCATTCAGTACTTC.

In this sample, this clonotype turned up many times. This sequence joins TRBV7-2 and TRBJ1-2, with a tentative D call TRBD1 (6 bases). Deletions cut 1 base from V and 8 bases from J, with 14 bases between. Germline V gene lookup returns CDR1 SGHTA and CDR2 FQGNSA. The CDR3 length is 14 residues. The CDR3 DNA reads TGTGCCAGCAGCTTAGAATGGGGGGCGCAGGGCTACACCTTC. Translating gives CASSLEWGAQGYTF.

This clonotype was recorded at least ten times. This chain connects TRBV7-9 to TRBJ2-2; the match to TRBD1 covers 8 bases. The CDR3 runs to 15 residues. Germline CDR1 SEHNR, CDR2 FQNEAQ (reference sequence). V shed 5 bases and J 6 bases; nucleotides not matched to a gene: 8. CDR3: CASSRGDRFAGELFF. The DNA of the CDR3 is TGTGCCAGCAGCCGCGGGGACAGGTTTGCCGGGGAGCTGTTTTTT.

This clonotype qualifies as medium-sized. The J gene is TRBJ2-3, the V gene TRBV7-3; D possibly corresponds to TRBD2 (7 bases). Germline assignment: CDR1 SGHTA and CDR2 FQGTGA. The length of the CDR3 is 14 residues. V shed 8 bases and J shed 6 bases, with 18 bases lying between them. The CDR3 protein is CASDLGGGGDTQYF. The CDR3 nucleotides are TGTGCCAGCGACTTAGGGGGGGGCGGGGATACGCAGTATTTT.

This clonotype was seen ten or more times. The rearrangement joins TRBV5-1 to TRBJ2-2; D might be TRBD1 or TRBD2, each matching 5 bases. This CDR3 has 15 residues. Germline values: CDR1 SGHRS, CDR2 YFSETQ. V lost 0 bases to trimming and J lost 5 bases, with 11 bases between them. The chain's CDR3 is CASSLAPGRTGELFF. Here the CDR3 DNA reads TGCGCCAGCAGCTTGGCCCCGGGGCGAACCGGGGAGCTGTTTTTT.

This clonotype was seen repeatedly, ten times or more. The CDR3 DNA sequence: TGTGCCAGCAGCGGATACGGAGTGTCTGACAATGAGCAGTTCTTC. Translated: CASSGYGVSDNEQFF. V is TRBV27 and J is TRBJ2-1; D ambiguous. The CDR3 is 15 residues long. Trimming cost V 6 bases and J 5 bases, with 17 bases left between them. Germline CDR1 is MNHEY and CDR2 is SMNVEV (reference sequence).

This clonotype was seen many times. The V gene is TRBV20-1, the J gene TRBJ2-5; 8 bases fit TRBD1. Germline loops: CDR1 DFQATT, CDR2 SNEGSKA (reference sequence). The J segment lost 5 bases and the V segment lost 6 bases, leaving 5 bases of the junction unmatched. The CDR3 is 12 residues long. The CDR3: CSAVRGPETQYF. DNA for the CDR3: TGCAGTGCGGTCAGGGGGCCGGAGACCCAGTACTTC.

Points on this clonotype: One end of the junction varies from germline; a read error may be responsible. The gene calls are TRBV20-1 and TRBJ1-1; D gene ambiguous. This CDR3 contains 11 residues. Germline V gene sequence: CDR1 DFQATT, CDR2 SNEGSKA (reference sequence). CDR3 sequence (DNA): TGCAGTGCTTCAGGAGCCAATGAAGCTTTATTT. This gives the protein CSASGANEALF.

This clonotype appeared many times. The chain is built from TRBV20-1 and TRBJ2-2; D unclear. The germline CDR1 and CDR2 sequences are DFQATT and SNEGSKA (reference sequence). V dropped 0 bases and J dropped 6 bases, with 8 bases sitting between them. CDR3 length equals 13 residues. CDR3 coding DNA: TGCAGTGCTAGAGAAAATGAGGCCGGGGAGCTGTTTTTT. As protein: CSARENEAGELFF.

This clonotype appeared many times. V gene TRBV7-3 combines with J gene TRBJ2-1; no reliable D call. Trimming removed 4 bases at V and 12 bases at J, with 13 bases between. The CDR3 runs to 12 residues. In germline, CDR1 is SGHTA, CDR2 FQGTGA. As DNA, the CDR3 is TGTGCCAGCAGCTCCCCGAACACTCCGCAGTTCTTC. Translating it yields CASSSPNTPQFF.

This clonotype was seen repeatedly, ten times or more. The CDR3 here is CASSLRAGGPYEQYF. CDR3 in DNA: TGTGCCAGCAGCTTGAGGGCGGGGGGGCCCTACGAGCAGTACTTC. The rearrangement links TRBV5-5 to TRBJ2-7, with 9 positions matching TRBD2. The CDR3 is 15 amino acids. CDR1 is SGHKS and CDR2 is YYEKEE in the germline V gene (reference sequence). V lost 1 base and J lost 2; bases outside the gene matches: 4. Combining the CDR3 with reference TRBV5-5 and TRBJ2-7 gives the whole variable domain DAGVTQSPTHLIKTRGQQVTLRCSPISGHKSVSWYQQVLGQGPQFIFQYYEKEERGRGNFPDRFSARQFPNYSSELNVNALLLGDSALYLCASSLRAGGPYEQYFGPGTRLTVT.

A remark on this clonotype: A much larger clone lies one base from this, so it may be a read error. The chain combines TRBV6-6 with TRBJ2-1; no firm D call. The CDR3 has 14 residues. V gave up 2 bases and J gave up 13 bases, with 18 bases separating them. Germline values: CDR1 MNHNY, CDR2 SVGAGI (reference sequence). The CDR3 DNA sequence: TGTGCCAGCAGTTACCTGGCAGGCGAAGAGACCCAGTTCTTC. It is translated as CASSYLAGEETQFF.

This clonotype was counted ten times or more. V usage is TRBV7-6 and J usage is TRBJ2-7; D is ambiguous. Germline lookup yields CDR1 SGHVS and CDR2 FNYEAQ. V gave up 6 bases and J gave up 3 bases, with 18 bases separating them. This CDR3 is built from 15 residues. The CDR3 nucleotides are TGTGCCAGCAGACCAATAGCTGGAGCTAGCTACGAGCAGTACTTC. As protein: CASRPIAGASYEQYF.

The rearrangement joins TRBV4-2 to TRBJ2-7; 9 bases are shared with TRBD1. The CDR3 length is 16 residues. V dropped 1 base and J dropped 3; count of bases not matched to a gene: 7. Germline V gene lookup returns CDR1 LGHNA and CDR2 YNFKEQ. CDR3 amino acids: CASSQGRGQGFYEQYF. Written as DNA, the CDR3 is TGTGCCAGCAGCCAAGGGCGGGGACAGGGATTCTACGAGCAGTACTTC.

This clonotype was detected many times. V and J are TRBV4-2 and TRBJ2-5; D may match TRBD1 or TRBD2 (5 bases each). The germline V gene has CDR1 LGHNA and CDR2 YNFKEQ. This CDR3 is built from 14 residues. Trimming removed 1 base from V and 5 bases from J, with 11 bases in between. The CDR3 sequence is CASSQGGDGETQYF. The CDR3 DNA reads TGTGCCAGCAGCCAAGGAGGGGACGGGGAGACCCAGTACTTC.

This clonotype was observed at least ten times. The chain couples TRBV29-1 to TRBJ2-3; 8 nucleotides line up with TRBD2. CDR3 size: 14 residues. The V gene end was trimmed by 4 bases and the J gene end by 2 bases; junction bases not matched to a gene: 5. Looked up from germline, CDR1 is SQVTM and CDR2 is ANQGSEA. The CDR3 reads CSVVLAGYTDTQYF. The CDR3 DNA reads as TGCAGCGTTGTGTTAGCGGGATACACAGATACGCAGTATTTT.

There are many counts of this clonotype. V and J are TRBV10-3 and TRBJ2-3; D not resolved. The CDR3 is made up of 14 amino acids. The germline gives CDR1 ENHRY, CDR2 SYGVKD. The V gene lost 6 bases and the J gene lost 4 bases, with 14 bases spanning the gap. CDR3 sequence (DNA): TGTGCCATCAGAATGGGGTTGGATGCAGATACGCAGTATTTT. It encodes CAIRMGLDADTQYF.